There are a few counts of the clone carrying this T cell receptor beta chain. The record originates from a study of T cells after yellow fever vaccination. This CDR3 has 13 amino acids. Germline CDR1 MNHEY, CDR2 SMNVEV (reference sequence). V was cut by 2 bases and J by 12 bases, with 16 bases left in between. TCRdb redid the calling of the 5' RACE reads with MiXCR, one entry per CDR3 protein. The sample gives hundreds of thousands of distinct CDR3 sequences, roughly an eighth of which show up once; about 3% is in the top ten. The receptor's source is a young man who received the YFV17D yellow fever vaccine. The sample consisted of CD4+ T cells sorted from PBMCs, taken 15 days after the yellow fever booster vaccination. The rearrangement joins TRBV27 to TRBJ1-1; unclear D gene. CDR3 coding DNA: TGTGCCAGCAGTTTAGAGGCAGGCGGGGTCTCTTTCTTT. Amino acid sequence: CASSLEAGGVSFF.